This T cell receptor (beta chain) was sequenced in a study of OX40 agonist ivuxolimab in advanced cancers. Study in general: Patients enrolled in dose escalation were diagnosed with hepatocellular carcinoma, melanoma, renal cell or head and neck cancer. The dose-escalation cohort was around 83% male, with a mean age of approximately 62 years, ranging about 20 to 79. Three patients, one with hepatocellular carcinoma and two with cutaneous melanoma, responded partially. Study-wide results and caveats: Some of the nonresponding patients also showed low levels of normalized T-cell clonal expansion.

Details on this clone: Its antigen is not known.

Only in-frame clones appear in the TCRdb table, and some are missing; sequencing was by immunoSEQ multiplex PCR. The sample records 50,000 to 70,000 clones, about nine tenths being singletons. There are 18 residues in the CDR3. CDR1 is KGHSH and CDR2 is LQKENI in the germline V gene. V shed 6 bases and J 4 bases; nucleotides not matched to a gene: 14. The V gene is TRBV18, the J gene TRBJ1-6; 8 bases fit TRBD1. The receptor was isolated from an adult with an advanced solid tumor such as melanoma, head and neck, liver or kidney cancer. The source material was CD4+ or CD8+ T cells sorted from blood, sampled in a trial of the OX40 agonist ivuxolimab. This chain's CDR3 is CASSEDRDLPQYNSPLHF. Here the CDR3 DNA reads TGTGCCAGCTCTGAGGACAGGGATTTACCGCAATATAATTCACCCCTCCACTTT.